These 27 T cell receptor beta chains were sequenced from one sample in a study of regulatory T cells in long-lasting Graves disease. Arm-PCR of CDR3 regions and iRepertoire HTBI primers were used to build TCR beta libraries. TCRdb analysed the multiplex PCR reads with MiXCR anew, one entry per CDR3 protein. This sample has 390,000 or so distinct CDR3 sequences, with about an eighth found just once. The time point here: newly diagnosed GD, antithyroid drugs for less than 3 months. PBMC RNA served as the TCR library source. These data also formed part of another study, on T cells in Graves' hyperthyroidism and ophthalmopathy.

The input for sequencing was peripheral blood mononuclear cells (PBMCs), taken at new diagnosis, from a patient treated with antithyroid drugs. Every receptor here comes from a woman in her late teens or twenties with Graves disease.

This clonotype was seen many times. The rearrangement links TRBV4-2 to TRBJ2-7, with 10 bases lining up with TRBD2. V was clipped by 1 base and J by 5 bases; unmatched bases: 5. Germline V gives CDR1 LGHNA, CDR2 YNFKEQ. The CDR3 has 15 amino acids. The CDR3 bases are TGTGCCAGCAGCCAAGGTAACAGCGGGAGGGACGAGCAGTACTTC. Translation gives CASSQGNSGRDEQYF.

This clonotype came up many times. The chain is built from TRBV7-3 and TRBJ1-5; no reliable D call. From germline, CDR1 is SGHTA and CDR2 FQGTGA. Trimming cost V 2 bases and J 5 bases, with 7 bases left between them. This CDR3 has 13 residues. The CDR3: CASSLSRDQPQHF. CDR3 coding DNA: TGTGCCAGCAGCTTATCGAGGGATCAGCCCCAGCATTTT.

V usage is TRBV14 and J usage is TRBJ1-2; no clear D. V lost 0 bases, J lost 4 bases, and 9 bases lay in between. This CDR3 has 14 residues. Germline V gene sequence: CDR1 SGHDN, CDR2 FVKESK. The CDR3 DNA is TGTGCCAGCAGCCAAGAGTTAAGCTCCTATGGCTACACCTTC. Amino acids: CASSQELSSYGYTF.

This clonotype showed up many times. The rearrangement links TRBV10-3 to TRBJ1-1, with TRBD1 matching 9 bases. The germline V gene has CDR1 ENHRY and CDR2 SYGVKD. The CDR3 runs 14 residues. V shed 4 bases and J 5 bases; nucleotides not matched to a gene: 5. The CDR3: CAISVGQGTTEAFF. The CDR3 region has the DNA TGTGCCATCAGTGTGGGACAGGGTACGACTGAAGCTTTCTTT.

Concerning this clonotype itself: This sequence may be a read error, since a much larger clone differs from it by one base. The J gene is TRBJ1-4, the V gene TRBV18; the D is unclear. The CDR3 loop spans 16 amino acids. Germline V gene data show CDR1 as KGHSH and CDR2 as LQKENI. The CDR3 loop is CASSPGETVPNEELFF. In DNA, the CDR3 is TGTGCCAGCTCACCAGGGGAGACCGTCCCTAATGAAGAACTGTTTTTT.

This clonotype has ten or more counts. J is TRBJ1-1 and V is TRBV20-1, with D unresolved. The CDR3 covers 13 residues. CDR1 is DFQATT and CDR2 is SNEGSKA in the germline V gene (reference sequence). The ends were cut back, 5 bases at V and 3 bases at J, with 13 bases in the middle. The chain's CDR3 is CSAPRTSDTEAFF. The CDR3 region has the DNA TGCAGTGCTCCCCGGACCTCGGACACTGAAGCTTTCTTT.

This CDR3 reads CASSPRTSGSEQFF. In DNA form, the CDR3 reads TGTGCCAGCAGCCCCCGGACTAGTGGGAGTGAGCAGTTCTTC. The V and J genes are TRBV6-1 and TRBJ2-1; TRBD2 agrees at 7 bases. This CDR3 spans 14 amino acids. J gave up 9 bases and V 6 bases, and 11 bases lay outside the gene matches. Looked up from germline, CDR1 is MNHNS and CDR2 is SASEGT.

This chain joins TRBV6-1 and TRBJ1-6, with D unclear. In germline, CDR1 is MNHNS, CDR2 SASEGT. The CDR3 totals 14 residues. Deletions cut 9 bases from V and 1 base from J, with 10 bases between. CDR3 sequence reads: CASTASSYNSPLHF. In DNA, the CDR3 is TGTGCCAGTACAGCTTCATCCTATAATTCACCCCTCCACTTT.

Details on this clonotype: This may arise from a read error, as a much more abundant clone is one base away. The chain carries TRBV27 and TRBJ2-1; 8 bases match TRBD2. The CDR3 runs 16 residues. CDR1 is MNHEY, CDR2 SMNVEV, per germline (reference sequence). CDR3 DNA sequence: TGTGCCGGCAGTCTTTCAATAGCGGGACCCTACAATGAGCAGTTCTTC. Its translation is CAGSLSIAGPYNEQFF.

The rearrangement uses TRBV14 and TRBJ2-7; 14 bases align to TRBD2. CDR3 size: 17 residues. V gave up 6 bases and J gave up 2 bases; unmatched junction bases: 9. In germline, CDR1 is SGHDN, CDR2 FVKESK. In DNA, the CDR3 is TGTGCCAGCAGTCGACTAGCGGGAGGGCCGGACACCTACGAGCAGTACTTC. Its protein is CASSRLAGGPDTYEQYF.

There are many counts of this clonotype. The chain links TRBV20-1 to TRBJ2-7, with TRBD2 identical over 7 bases. The CDR3 extends over 14 amino acids. Germline CDR1 reads DFQATT; CDR2 reads SNEGSKA (reference sequence). With V trimmed by 3 bases and J by 2 bases, 7 bases remained unmatched. Written as DNA, the CDR3 is TGCAGTGCTAGGACTAGCTTCCCGCCCTACGAGCAGTACTTC. It is translated as CSARTSFPPYEQYF.

The chain combines TRBV7-2 with TRBJ2-3; a possible D gene is TRBD2 (5 bases). Germline lookup yields CDR1 SGHTA and CDR2 FQGNSA. V shed 6 bases and J shed 2 bases, with 12 bases lying between them. The CDR3 spans 14 residues. The CDR3 nucleotides read TGTGCCAGCAGAAAAACAGCGGACACAGATACGCAGTATTTT. Residues: CASRKTADTDTQYF.

At least ten counts were recorded for this clonotype. The CDR3 is CASSYSVRGIISGYTF. Written as DNA, the CDR3 is TGTGCCAGCAGTTACTCGGTGAGAGGGATCATAAGTGGCTACACCTTC. This sequence joins TRBV6-2 or TRBV6-3 and TRBJ1-2, with D uncertain. CDR1 and CDR2 (germline): MNHEY, SVGEGT. Trimming took off 0 bases at V and 7 bases at J, with 18 bases between the two ends. The CDR3 extends over 16 amino acids.

This clonotype was observed many times. This rearrangement joins TRBV20-1 to TRBJ1-2; D may be TRBD1 (5 bases). The CDR3 sequence is 13 residues long. The germline CDR1 and CDR2 sequences are DFQATT and SNEGSKA (reference sequence). The V gene lost 5 bases and the J gene lost 7 bases, with 17 bases spanning the gap. The CDR3 nucleotides are TGCAGTGCTCTGGGGACCACTTACTTTGGCTACACCTTC. Protein: CSALGTTYFGYTF.

This clonotype was counted ten times or more. CDR3 sequence (DNA): TGTGCCAGCCAAGGTCTGCAAGAGACCCAGTACTTC. It is translated as CASQGLQETQYF. The chain uses TRBV12-3 or TRBV12-4 and TRBJ2-5; D unresolved. The CDR3 is made up of 12 amino acids. Trimming shortened V by 8 bases and J by 2 bases, and 9 bases separated the two germline ends.

This clonotype was found a few times. This chain uses TRBV27 with TRBJ2-7; 9 bases agree with TRBD2. The J segment lost 0 bases and the V segment lost 4 bases, leaving 4 bases of the junction unmatched. From germline, CDR1 is MNHEY and CDR2 SMNVEV (reference sequence). CDR3 length: 15 amino acids. The CDR3 is CASSWAGGPSYEQYF. The CDR3 region has the DNA TGTGCCAGCAGTTGGGCGGGAGGGCCCTCCTACGAGCAGTACTTC.

The rearrangement uses TRBV2 and TRBJ2-5; TRBD2 aligns across 8 bases. The length of the CDR3 is 15 residues. With 4 bases clipped from V and 3 bases from J, the junction kept 7 bases outside the gene matches. Germline V CDR1 and CDR2: SNHLY, FYNNEI. Here the CDR3 DNA reads TGTGCCAGCAGTGGAAGCGGGGGCTACGAAGAGACCCAGTACTTC. Residues: CASSGSGGYEETQYF. Looking up the rest from reference TRBV2 and TRBJ2-5 gives the full variable domain: EPEVTQTPSHQVTQMGQEVILRCVPISNHLYFYWYRQILGQKVEFLVSFYNNEISEKSEIFDDQFSVERPDGSNFTLKIRSTKLEDSAMYFCASSGSGGYEETQYFGPGTRLLVL.

This clonotype has a count of ten or more. The chain couples TRBV18 to TRBJ2-3; TRBD2 is a possible D gene (6 bases). Germline values: CDR1 KGHSH, CDR2 LQKENI. Trimming took 3 bases from V and 6 from J, leaving 19 bases between them. There are 16 residues in the CDR3. Here the CDR3 DNA reads TGTGCCAGCTCACCCCAGGGACTCCCAACCGCGGATACGCAGTATTTT. Translated, it gives CASSPQGLPTADTQYF.

With regard to this clonotype: At one boundary the junction diverges from the germline segment, which might be a read error. As DNA, the CDR3 is TGCAGTGCTAGATCCCGGGACAGGGGGCCTAATTATGGCTACACCTTC. Encoded protein: CSARSRDRGPNYGYTF. The chain recombines TRBV20-1 with TRBJ1-2; 12 nucleotides line up with TRBD1. CDR1 DFQATT and CDR2 SNEGSKA come from the germline V gene (reference sequence). The CDR3 runs to 16 residues.

This clonotype showed up many times. This chain links TRBV11-2 with TRBJ2-7, with 9 bases matching TRBD1. The CDR3 runs 17 residues. The junction had 16 bases not matched to a gene; V was cut back by 5 bases and J by 5 bases. Germline assignment: CDR1 SGHAT and CDR2 FQNNGV. The CDR3 region is CASSKRAFGTGSNEQYF. The CDR3 DNA reads as TGTGCCAGCAGCAAACGAGCATTTGGGACAGGGTCTAACGAGCAGTACTTC.

This clonotype showed up many times. The chain uses TRBV11-2 and TRBJ2-1; D is perhaps TRBD2 (6 bases). V lost 5 bases to trimming and J lost 2 bases, with 25 bases between them. The CDR3 is 19 amino acids. CDR1 and CDR2 (germline): SGHAT, FQNNGV. In DNA form, the CDR3 reads TGTGCCAGCAGCCCCGGCTCGTCGGTCGGGCGGGGCACCTACAATGAGCAGTTCTTC. Protein product: CASSPGSSVGRGTYNEQFF.

This clonotype showed up many times. The genes are TRBV7-8 and TRBJ2-3; D gene unclear. The CDR3 length is 12 residues. Trimming shortened V by 0 bases and J by 7 bases, and 5 bases separated the two germline ends. Germline CDR1 and CDR2: SGHVS and FQNEAQ. The CDR3 sequence: CASSLAIHTQYF. The CDR3 DNA sequence: TGTGCCAGCAGCTTAGCCATTCATACGCAGTATTTT. Drawing the rest from reference TRBV7-8 and TRBJ2-3, the complete variable domain is GAGVSQSPRYKVAKRGQDVALRCDPISGHVSLFWYQQALGQGPEFLTYFQNEAQLDKSGLPSDRFFAERPEGSVSTLKIQRTQQEDSAVYLCASSLAIHTQYFGPGTRLTVL.

This clonotype was detected ten times or more. V and J are TRBV4-2 and TRBJ2-7, with 11 bases that match TRBD2. CDR3 length: 16 residues. Per germline, CDR1 LGHNA and CDR2 YNFKEQ. The junction had 8 bases not matched to a gene; V was cut back by 4 bases and J by 3 bases. The DNA of the CDR3 is TGTGCCAGCAGCCCACGGCCTAGCGGGGGGTTCTACGAGCAGTACGTC. Its translation is CASSPRPSGGFYEQYV.

In DNA, the CDR3 is TGTGCCAGCAGTTACTCGAAGAGGTATGAGCAGTTCTTC. Translating it yields CASSYSKRYEQFF. The rearrangement uses TRBV6-9 and TRBJ2-1; D is unclear. CDR1 and CDR2 (germline): MNHGY, SVAAGI. The CDR3 has 13 amino acids. Deletions cut 3 bases from V and 8 bases from J, with 11 bases between.

This clonotype was observed at least ten times. This rearrangement joins TRBV5-1 to TRBJ2-3; 11 bases map to TRBD2. The CDR3 runs 15 residues. Trimming took 6 bases from V and 3 from J; bases not matched to a gene: 6. Germline lookup yields CDR1 SGHRS and CDR2 YFSETQ. CDR3 protein: CASTSGTSGTDTQYF. CDR3 sequence (DNA): TGCGCCAGCACATCCGGGACTAGCGGAACAGATACGCAGTATTTT.

This clonotype was seen repeatedly, ten times or more. J is TRBJ1-5 and V is TRBV2; 7 positions agree with TRBD1. This CDR3 has 12 amino acids. The germline V gene has CDR1 SNHLY and CDR2 FYNNEI. J was trimmed by 6 bases and V by 9 bases; bases with no gene match: 5. The CDR3 sequence is CASGTVPQPQHF. Written as DNA, the CDR3 is TGTGCCAGTGGGACAGTCCCTCAGCCCCAGCATTTT.

The chain recombines TRBV6-1 with TRBJ2-5; tentative D call: TRBD1 (6 bases). The CDR3 has 15 amino acids. The ends were cut back, 6 bases at V and 2 bases at J, with 16 bases in the middle. Germline CDR1 is MNHNS and CDR2 is SASEGT. CDR3 sequence: CASSPDPGHQETQYF. The CDR3 DNA reads as TGTGCCAGCAGCCCAGACCCGGGACATCAAGAGACCCAGTACTTC.